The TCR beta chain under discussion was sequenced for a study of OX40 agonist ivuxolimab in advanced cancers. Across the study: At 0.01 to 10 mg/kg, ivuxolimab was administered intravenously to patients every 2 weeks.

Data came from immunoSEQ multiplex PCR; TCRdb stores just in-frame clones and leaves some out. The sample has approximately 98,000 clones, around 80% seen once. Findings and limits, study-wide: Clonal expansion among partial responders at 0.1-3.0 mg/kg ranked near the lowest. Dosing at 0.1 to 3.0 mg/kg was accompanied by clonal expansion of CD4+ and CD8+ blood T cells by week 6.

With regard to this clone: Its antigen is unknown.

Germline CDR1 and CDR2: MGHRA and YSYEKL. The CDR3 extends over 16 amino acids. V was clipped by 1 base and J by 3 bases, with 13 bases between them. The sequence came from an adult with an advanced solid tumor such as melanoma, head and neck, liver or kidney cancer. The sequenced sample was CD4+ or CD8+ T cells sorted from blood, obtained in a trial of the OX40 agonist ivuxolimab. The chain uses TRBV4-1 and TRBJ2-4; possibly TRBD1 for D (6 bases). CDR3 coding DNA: TGCGCCAGCAGCCAAGGGGGGCCCCTTGGCAAAAACATTCAGTACTTC. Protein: CASSQGGPLGKNIQYF.